These 26 T cell receptor beta chains share one sample of origin, sequenced in a study of cytomegalovirus exposure and HLA in healthy donors. The PCR was carried out with 60 Vbeta primers and 13 Jbeta primers. The data were produced by immunoSEQ multiplex PCR, yet TCRdb's version contains in-frame clones alone and is incomplete. The table shows around 150,000 clones, with roughly 88% occurring only once. The sequencing sample was made of PBMCs. The receptors here all came from a woman aged 40-49 years in good health and CMV-seronegative.

The chain links TRBV19 to TRBJ1-5; TRBD1 might be the D (5 bases). The ends were cut back, 1 base at V and 2 bases at J, with 12 bases in the middle. CDR1 is LNHDA and CDR2 is SQIVND in the germline V gene (reference sequence). This CDR3 region has 16 residues. CDR3 in amino acids: CASSIAGTGGNQPQHF. The CDR3 DNA reads TGTGCCAGTAGTATAGCAGGCACAGGAGGCAATCAGCCCCAGCATTTT.

The V and J genes are TRBV10-3 and TRBJ2-7; maybe TRBD2 (6 bases). The CDR3 is 19 residues long. The germline V gene has CDR1 ENHRY and CDR2 SYGVKD. V shed 4 bases and J shed 2 bases, with 27 bases lying between them. The CDR3 DNA reads TGTGCCATCAGTGGAAACTCGGACAATAGACTAGATTCTGCCTACGAGCAGTACTTC. This encodes CAISGNSDNRLDSAYEQYF.

This chain uses TRBV7-9 with TRBJ1-2; weak D call: TRBD1 (6 bases). Per the germline V gene, CDR1 is SEHNR and CDR2 is FQNEAQ (reference sequence). The CDR3 contains 15 residues. V was clipped by 5 bases and J by 3 bases, with 16 bases between them. The CDR3: CASSLTGSGDYGYTF. Here the CDR3 DNA reads TGTGCCAGCAGCCTTACAGGGAGTGGCGACTATGGCTACACCTTC.

The CDR3 DNA is TGTGCCATCCCGACAAAAGAGACCCAGTACTTC. Translating it yields CAIPTKETQYF. V usage is TRBV7-9 and J usage is TRBJ2-5, with D hard to call. This CDR3 region has 11 residues. Trimming cost V 10 bases and J 3 bases, with 9 bases left between them. Germline assignment: CDR1 SEHNR and CDR2 FQNEAQ (reference sequence).

The V and J genes are TRBV7-9 and TRBJ1-3; D is undetermined. CDR3 length equals 14 residues. Germline V CDR1 and CDR2: SEHNR, FQNEAQ (reference sequence). The V gene lost 5 bases and the J gene lost 0 bases, with 8 bases spanning the gap. The CDR3 region has the DNA TGTGCCAGCAGCCAACTTAGCTCTGGAAACACCATATATTTT. This translates into CASSQLSSGNTIYF.

As DNA, the CDR3 is TGTGCCATCAAGGGGACAGGGTCAAATCAGCCCCAGCATTTT. It is translated as CAIKGTGSNQPQHF. The rearrangement joins TRBV10-3 to TRBJ1-5, with 9 positions matching TRBD1. The CDR3 spans 14 residues. The J segment lost 4 bases and the V segment lost 7 bases, leaving 5 bases of the junction unmatched. Germline CDR1 and CDR2: ENHRY and SYGVKD.

This chain links TRBV5-1 with TRBJ2-3, with TRBD2 matching 8 bases. This CDR3 has 15 residues. CDR1 is SGHRS and CDR2 is YFSETQ in the germline V gene. V was pared by 4 bases and J by 2 bases, with 6 bases of the junction left unmatched. CDR3 coding DNA: TGCGCCAGCAGCATCATAGCGGGATTCACAGATACGCAGTATTTT. Encoded protein: CASSIIAGFTDTQYF.

CDR3 residues: CASSQAGESYEQYF. The CDR3 DNA reads as TGTGCCAGCAGCCAAGCGGGAGAGTCCTACGAGCAGTACTTC. The chain joins TRBV4-2 to TRBJ2-7; tentative D call: TRBD2 (6 bases). Trimming shortened V by 1 base and J by 1 base, and 8 bases separated the two germline ends. This CDR3 is built from 14 residues. From germline, CDR1 is LGHNA and CDR2 YNFKEQ.

V and J are TRBV5-1 and TRBJ1-5, with unresolved D. V was cut by 1 base and J by 5 bases, with 7 bases left in between. The CDR3 sequence is 13 residues long. Germline V gives CDR1 SGHRS, CDR2 YFSETQ. The chain's CDR3 is CASSLNTDQPQHF. The CDR3 region has the DNA TGCGCCAGCAGCTTGAACACCGATCAGCCCCAGCATTTT.

The CDR3 DNA reads as TGTGCCAGCAGTCGGCCGGGACTGGTAAATGAGCAGTTCTTC. It codes for CASSRPGLVNEQFF. The J gene is TRBJ2-1, the V gene TRBV27; a possible D gene is TRBD2 (6 bases). V lost 5 bases and J lost 7, with 15 bases in between. Germline CDR1 is MNHEY and CDR2 is SMNVEV (reference sequence). This CDR3 has 14 residues.

This chain joins TRBV9 and TRBJ1-2; tentatively, D is TRBD1 (6 bases). V gave up 3 bases and J gave up 2 bases, with 17 bases separating them. Germline lookup yields CDR1 SGDLS and CDR2 YYNGEE. The CDR3 covers 16 residues. Here the CDR3 reads CASSASTGPTNYGYTF. The CDR3 DNA reads TGTGCCAGCAGCGCGAGTACAGGGCCTACGAACTATGGCTACACCTTC.

The rearrangement joins TRBV27 to TRBJ2-7, with TRBD2 as a possible D gene (6 bases). The CDR3 has 12 amino acids. Germline CDR1 MNHEY, CDR2 SMNVEV (reference sequence). The germline V and J ends were trimmed by 6 bases and 2 bases, with 8 bases remaining between them. CDR3 region: CASRRDTYEQYF. In DNA form, the CDR3 reads TGTGCCAGCAGGCGGGATACCTACGAGCAGTACTTC.

This chain joins TRBV14 and TRBJ2-1; a possible D gene is TRBD2 (7 bases). CDR1 and CDR2 (germline): SGHDN, FVKESK. Trimming took 5 bases from V and 4 from J, leaving 21 bases between them. The CDR3 loop spans 17 amino acids. The CDR3 is CASSSKGGEGSYNEQFF. The CDR3 DNA reads TGTGCCAGCAGCTCAAAAGGGGGGGAGGGGTCGTACAATGAGCAGTTCTTC. The full variable domain, with the rest looked up from reference TRBV14 and TRBJ2-1, is EAGVTQFPSHSVIEKGQTVTLRCDPISGHDNLYWYRRVMGKEIKFLLHFVKESKQDESGMPNNRFLAERTGGTYSTLKVQPAELEDSGVYFCASSSKGGEGSYNEQFFGPGTRLTVL.

V gene TRBV6-1 combines with J gene TRBJ2-4; TRBD1 aligns across 7 bases. Germline values: CDR1 MNHNS, CDR2 SASEGT. Losses at the gene ends were 8 bases for V and 8 bases for J; bases not matched to a gene: 9. The CDR3 extends over 13 amino acids. The CDR3 sequence: CASLSYRGYIQYF. For the CDR3, the DNA is TGTGCCAGCTTGAGTTACAGGGGTTACATTCAGTACTTC.

This sequence joins TRBV28 and TRBJ1-6, with TRBD1 matching over 10 bases. CDR3 length equals 17 residues. Germline trimming cut 6 bases from V and 8 bases from J; bases unmatched to any gene: 13. CDR1 MDHEN and CDR2 SYDVKM come from the germline V gene. CDR3 residues: CASSTTWGQGLDSPLHF. CDR3 bases: TGTGCCAGCAGCACTACGTGGGGACAGGGGTTAGATTCACCCCTCCACTTT.

The chain joins TRBV5-1 to TRBJ2-5, with unresolved D. The CDR3 covers 14 residues. V gave up 0 bases and J gave up 3 bases, with 9 bases separating them. Per germline, CDR1 SGHRS and CDR2 YFSETQ. CDR3 DNA: TGCGCCAGCAGCTTGGGGCGGAGTAAAGAGACCCAGTACTTC. Its translation is CASSLGRSKETQYF. Supplemented by reference TRBV5-1 and TRBJ2-5, the full variable domain reads KAGVTQTPRYLIKTRGQQVTLSCSPISGHRSVSWYQQTPGQGLQFLFEYFSETQRNKGNFPGRFSGRQFSNSRSEMNVSTLELGDSALYLCASSLGRSKETQYFGPGTRLLVL.

This chain links TRBV11-2 with TRBJ2-7; TRBD1 is a possible D gene (5 bases). The CDR3 consists of 14 residues. V was trimmed by 4 bases and J by 3 bases, leaving 13 bases between them. Germline loops: CDR1 SGHAT, CDR2 FQNNGV. The CDR3 loop reads CASSYRDRLYEQYF. CDR3 DNA sequence: TGTGCCAGCAGCTATAGAGACAGACTCTACGAGCAGTACTTC.

The count of this clone is one. This chain links TRBV6-5 with TRBJ2-7; TRBD2 matches at 8 bases. Germline V gene data show CDR1 as MNHEY and CDR2 as SVGAGI. Trimming at V came to 6 bases and at J to 6 bases, leaving 4 bases not matched to a gene. The CDR3 loop spans 12 amino acids. The CDR3 DNA is TGTGCCAGCAGCCGAGCGGGGGCCGAGCAGTACTTC. Protein product: CASSRAGAEQYF.

The J gene is TRBJ2-1, the V gene TRBV6-5, with 9 bases lining up with TRBD2. Per germline, CDR1 MNHEY and CDR2 SVGAGI. The length of the CDR3 is 16 residues. With V trimmed by 2 bases and J by 4 bases, 6 bases remained unmatched. The CDR3 sequence: CASSYDYAGGYNEQFF. The CDR3 DNA is TGTGCCAGCAGTTACGATTACGCGGGAGGGTACAATGAGCAGTTCTTC.

The chain carries TRBV9 and TRBJ2-7; TRBD2 matches at 13 bases. The CDR3 loop spans 16 amino acids. The trim removed 4 bases at V and 2 bases at J, leaving 6 bases unmatched. The germline CDR1 and CDR2 sequences are SGDLS and YYNGEE. CDR3 sequence reads: CASSPRTSGGTYEQYF. In DNA, the CDR3 is TGTGCCAGCAGCCCAAGGACTAGCGGGGGTACCTACGAGCAGTACTTC.

The rearrangement links TRBV5-3 to TRBJ2-7; the match to TRBD2 covers 11 bases. TRBV5-3 is an open reading frame, and its role is uncertain. CDR3 length equals 18 residues. With V trimmed by 0 bases and J by 3 bases, 11 bases remained unmatched. The DNA for the CDR3 is TGTGCCAGAAGCTTGGTAGGATCACTAGCGGGAGTTCGCTACGAGCAGTACTTC. Its translation is CARSLVGSLAGVRYEQYF.

The V call is TRBV5-1, the J call TRBJ1-4, with a tentative D call TRBD1 (6 bases). Germline CDR1 reads SGHRS; CDR2 reads YFSETQ. The germline V and J ends were trimmed by 4 bases and 8 bases, with 18 bases remaining between them. CDR3 length equals 15 residues. CDR3 region: CASSLNRVGGEKLFF. The CDR3 DNA sequence: TGCGCCAGCAGCCTAAACAGGGTTGGAGGAGAAAAACTGTTTTTT.

This chain links TRBV5-3 with TRBJ2-7; tentatively, D is TRBD2 (5 bases). TRBV5-3 is placed among ORFs of uncertain function. V lost 6 bases and J lost 5, with 18 bases in between. The CDR3 length is 14 residues. CDR3 DNA sequence: TGTGCCAGAACGCCAGAGGAGAGGGCTAACGAGCAGTACTTC. Protein: CARTPEERANEQYF.

V gene TRBV2 combines with J gene TRBJ1-1; D remains unclear. V was cut by 9 bases and J by 1 base, with 9 bases left in between. The CDR3 loop spans 12 amino acids. CDR1 SNHLY and CDR2 FYNNEI come from the germline V gene. The DNA for the CDR3 is TGTGCCAGAGGACTGGCGAACACTGAAGCTTTCTTT. Amino acids: CARGLANTEAFF.

The CDR3 loop is CSVQQGGVNTGELFF. The CDR3 region has the DNA TGCAGCGTCCAACAGGGAGGGGTGAACACCGGGGAGCTGTTTTTT. V usage is TRBV29-1 and J usage is TRBJ2-2; TRBD2 might be the D (7 bases). The length of the CDR3 is 15 residues. V dropped 6 bases and J dropped 1 base, with 15 bases sitting between them. The V gene's germline CDR1 is SQVTM and CDR2 ANQGSEA.

Only one count was recorded for this clone. The chain uses TRBV5-6 and TRBJ2-1, with 7 nucleotides matching TRBD2. The trim removed 5 bases at V and 7 bases at J, leaving 12 bases unmatched. Germline-derived CDR1 and CDR2 are SGHDT and YYEEEE. CDR3 length: 15 residues. The CDR3 nucleotides read TGTGCCAGCAGTATCGTTGGACTAGACCTAAATGAGCAGTTCTTC. Its translation is CASSIVGLDLNEQFF. The full variable domain, its missing parts supplied by reference TRBV5-6 and TRBJ2-1, is DAGVTQSPTHLIKTRGQQVTLRCSPKSGHDTVSWYQQALGQGPQFIFQYYEEEERQRGNFPDRFSGHQFPNYSSELNVNALLLGDSALYLCASSIVGLDLNEQFFGPGTRLTVL.